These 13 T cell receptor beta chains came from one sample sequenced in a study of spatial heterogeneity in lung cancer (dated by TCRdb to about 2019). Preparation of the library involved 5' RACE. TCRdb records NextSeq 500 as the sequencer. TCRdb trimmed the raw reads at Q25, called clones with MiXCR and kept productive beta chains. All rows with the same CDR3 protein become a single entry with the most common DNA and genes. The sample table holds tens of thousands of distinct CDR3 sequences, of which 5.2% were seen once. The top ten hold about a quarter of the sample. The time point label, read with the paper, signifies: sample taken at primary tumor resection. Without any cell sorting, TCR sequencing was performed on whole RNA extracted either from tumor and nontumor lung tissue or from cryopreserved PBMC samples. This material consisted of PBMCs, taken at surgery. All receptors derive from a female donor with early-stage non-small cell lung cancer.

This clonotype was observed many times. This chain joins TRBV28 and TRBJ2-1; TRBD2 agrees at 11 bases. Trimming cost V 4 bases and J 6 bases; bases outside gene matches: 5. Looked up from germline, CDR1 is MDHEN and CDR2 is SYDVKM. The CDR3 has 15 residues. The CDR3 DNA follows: TGTGCCAGCAGTTCCCTAGCGGGGGGCCGCAATGAGCAGTTCTTC. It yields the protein CASSSLAGGRNEQFF.

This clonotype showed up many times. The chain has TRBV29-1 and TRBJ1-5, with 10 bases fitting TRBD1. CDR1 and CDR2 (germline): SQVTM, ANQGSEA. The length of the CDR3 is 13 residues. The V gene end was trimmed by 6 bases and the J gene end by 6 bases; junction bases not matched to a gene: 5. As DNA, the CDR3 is TGCAGCGTACGACAGGGGGCGAGTCAGCCCCAGCATTTT. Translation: CSVRQGASQPQHF.

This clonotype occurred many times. The CDR3: CASRAPGPEAFF. CDR3 nucleotide sequence: TGTGCCAGCAGGGCCCCTGGGCCTGAAGCTTTCTTT. The chain has TRBV6-6 and TRBJ1-1; D gene ambiguous. V was clipped by 6 bases and J by 6 bases, with 11 bases between them. CDR3 size: 12 residues. Germline CDR1 reads MNHNY; CDR2 reads SVGAGI (reference sequence).

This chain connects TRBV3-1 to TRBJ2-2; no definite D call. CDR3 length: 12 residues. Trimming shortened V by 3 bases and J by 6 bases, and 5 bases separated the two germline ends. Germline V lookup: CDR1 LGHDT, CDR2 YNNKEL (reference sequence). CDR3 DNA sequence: TGTGCCAGCAGCCAGGGTCCCGGGGAGCTGTTTTTT. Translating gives CASSQGPGELFF.

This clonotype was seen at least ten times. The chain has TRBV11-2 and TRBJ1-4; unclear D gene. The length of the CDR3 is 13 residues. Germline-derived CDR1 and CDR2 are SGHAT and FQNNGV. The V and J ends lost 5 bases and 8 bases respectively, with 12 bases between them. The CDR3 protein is CASSKTRREKLFF. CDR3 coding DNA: TGTGCCAGCAGCAAGACCCGACGGGAAAAACTGTTTTTT.

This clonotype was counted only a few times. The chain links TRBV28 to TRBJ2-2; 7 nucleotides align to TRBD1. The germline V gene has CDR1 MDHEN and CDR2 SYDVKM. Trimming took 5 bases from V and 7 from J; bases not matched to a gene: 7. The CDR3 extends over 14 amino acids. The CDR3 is CASSRTGVGGELFF. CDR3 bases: TGTGCCAGCAGTCGCACAGGGGTTGGCGGGGAGCTGTTTTTT.

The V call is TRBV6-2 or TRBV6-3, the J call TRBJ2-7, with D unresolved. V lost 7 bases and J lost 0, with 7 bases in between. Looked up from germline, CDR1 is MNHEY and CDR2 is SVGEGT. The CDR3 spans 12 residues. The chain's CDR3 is CASTSSSYEQYF. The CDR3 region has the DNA TGTGCCAGCACTTCCAGCTCCTACGAGCAGTACTTC.

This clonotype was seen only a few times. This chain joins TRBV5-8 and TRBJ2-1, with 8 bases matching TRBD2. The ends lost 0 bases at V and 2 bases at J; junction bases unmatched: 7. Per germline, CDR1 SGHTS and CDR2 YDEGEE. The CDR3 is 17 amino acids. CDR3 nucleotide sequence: TGTGCCAGCAGCTTGGTGGTTCTAGCGGGTACCTACAATGAGCAGTTCTTC. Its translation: CASSLVVLAGTYNEQFF.

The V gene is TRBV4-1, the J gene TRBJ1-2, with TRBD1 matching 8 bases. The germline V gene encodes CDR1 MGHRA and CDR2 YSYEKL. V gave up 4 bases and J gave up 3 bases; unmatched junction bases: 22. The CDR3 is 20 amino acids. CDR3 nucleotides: TGCGCCAGCAGCCCTATTTACTTTGACAGGGGAAGCCTGAGACACTATGGCTACACCTTC. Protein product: CASSPIYFDRGSLRHYGYTF.

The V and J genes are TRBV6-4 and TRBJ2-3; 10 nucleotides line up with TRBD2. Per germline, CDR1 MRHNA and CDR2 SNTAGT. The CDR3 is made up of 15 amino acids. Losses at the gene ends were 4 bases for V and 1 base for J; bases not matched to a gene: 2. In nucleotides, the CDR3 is TGTGCCAGCAGTGCCGGGACTAGCGGCACAGATACGCAGTATTTT. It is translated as CASSAGTSGTDTQYF.

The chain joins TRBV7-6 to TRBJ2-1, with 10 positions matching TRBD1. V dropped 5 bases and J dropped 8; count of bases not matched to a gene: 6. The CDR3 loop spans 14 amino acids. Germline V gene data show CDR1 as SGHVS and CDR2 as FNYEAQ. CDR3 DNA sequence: TGTGCCAGCAGCCCCCGGGACAGGGGCCATGAGCAGTTCTTC. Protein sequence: CASSPRDRGHEQFF.

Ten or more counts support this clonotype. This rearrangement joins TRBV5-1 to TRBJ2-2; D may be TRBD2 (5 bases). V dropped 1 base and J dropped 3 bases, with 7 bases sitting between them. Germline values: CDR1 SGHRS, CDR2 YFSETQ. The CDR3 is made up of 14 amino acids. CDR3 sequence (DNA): TGCGCCAGCAGCTTGAGGACTTACACCGGGGAGCTGTTTTTT. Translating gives CASSLRTYTGELFF.

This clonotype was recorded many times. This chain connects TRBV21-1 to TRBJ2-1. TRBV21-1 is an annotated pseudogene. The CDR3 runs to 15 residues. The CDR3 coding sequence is TGTGCCAGCAGCAAAGATGGTAAGCGATACAATGAGCAGTTCTTC. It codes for CASSKDGKRYNEQFF.